Below, 13 T cell receptor beta chains from the same sample are listed, as sequenced in a study of shared clonotypes between healthy human individuals. The naive CD8 population came from CD45RO-negative cells selected for CCR7, without terminally differentiated effector memory CD45RA+ cells. Profiled with immunoSEQ multiplex PCR; TCRdb holds only in-frame clones, not every one. Of about 2.1 million clones in the sample, 85% to 95% were seen once. The specimen sequenced was naive CD8+ T cells from PBMCs. The receptors were gathered from a young man in good health. Some clones in this sample may be carry-over from other donors' samples.

The J gene is TRBJ2-7, the V gene TRBV5-1; 7 bases map to TRBD2. J lost 1 base, V lost 3 bases, and 4 bases had no gene match. Germline lookup yields CDR1 SGHRS and CDR2 YFSETQ. There are 14 residues in the CDR3. The CDR3 region has the DNA TGCGCCAGCAGCTCCTGGCGGGAGTCCTACGAGCAGTACTTC. Amino acid sequence: CASSSWRESYEQYF. The variable domain in full, completed from reference TRBV5-1 and TRBJ2-7, reads KAGVTQTPRYLIKTRGQQVTLSCSPISGHRSVSWYQQTPGQGLQFLFEYFSETQRNKGNFPGRFSGRQFSNSRSEMNVSTLELGDSALYLCASSSWRESYEQYFGPGTRLTVT.

The rearrangement uses TRBV7-8 and TRBJ2-1; 10 nucleotides agree with TRBD2. In germline, CDR1 is SGHVS, CDR2 FQNEAQ. The length of the CDR3 is 17 residues. The trim removed 0 bases at V and 2 bases at J, leaving 4 bases unmatched. CDR3 in amino acids: CASSLAQAGGTYNEQFF. The CDR3, as DNA: TGTGCCAGCAGCTTAGCGCAAGCGGGAGGGACCTACAATGAGCAGTTCTTC. Full variable domain (outside the CDR3, taken from reference TRBV7-8 and TRBJ2-1): GAGVSQSPRYKVAKRGQDVALRCDPISGHVSLFWYQQALGQGPEFLTYFQNEAQLDKSGLPSDRFFAERPEGSVSTLKIQRTQQEDSAVYLCASSLAQAGGTYNEQFFGPGTRLTVL.

The rearrangement joins TRBV7-2 to TRBJ2-4; TRBD2 aligns across 7 bases. This CDR3 is built from 12 residues. The V gene's germline CDR1 is SGHTA and CDR2 FQGNSA. J gave up 10 bases and V 3 bases, and 3 bases lay outside the gene matches. The DNA for the CDR3 is TGTGCCAGCAGCTTTACCGGGGGGATTCAGTACTTC. Its protein is CASSFTGGIQYF.

The V and J genes are TRBV27 and TRBJ2-1; a weak D match, TRBD2 (6 bases). Trimming took 7 bases from V and 10 from J, leaving 20 bases between them. Germline values: CDR1 MNHEY, CDR2 SMNVEV (reference sequence). The CDR3 covers 14 residues. CDR3 sequence reads: CASTLMGGLGEQFF. The CDR3 DNA is TGTGCCAGCACCCTCATGGGGGGACTTGGGGAGCAGTTCTTC.

Details on this clone: Different DNA sequences within this sample yield the same CDR3. This sequence joins TRBV7-9 and TRBJ1-1, with D possibly being TRBD1 (6 bases). CDR3 size: 14 residues. V shed 5 bases and J shed 1 base, with 11 bases lying between them. The V gene's germline CDR1 is SEHNR and CDR2 FQNEAQ (reference sequence). The CDR3 loop is CASSQGQRNTEAFF. DNA of the CDR3: TGTGCCAGCAGCCAGGGACAAAGGAACACTGAAGCTTTCTTT.

A note on this clone: This sample includes further DNA sequences coding for the same CDR3. The chain joins TRBV9 to TRBJ2-1; 11 bases match TRBD2. V trimming: 2 bases; J trimming: 6 bases; junction bases outside the gene matches: 4. The CDR3 length is 15 residues. Per the germline V gene, CDR1 is SGDLS and CDR2 is YYNGEE. In nucleotides, the CDR3 is TGTGCCAGCAGCGTCTCCGGGACTAGCGGCAATGAGCAGTTCTTC. This codes for CASSVSGTSGNEQFF.

V and J are TRBV19 and TRBJ2-2; D ambiguous. The V end lost 3 bases, the J end lost 7 bases, and 12 bases lay between the germline ends. CDR1 and CDR2 (germline): LNHDA, SQIVND (reference sequence). This CDR3 region has 14 residues. For the CDR3, the DNA is TGTGCCAGTAGTATTTTCGGACGTAACGGGGAGCTGTTTTTT. Translated, it gives CASSIFGRNGELFF.

This clone turned up a few times. The V call is TRBV30, the J call TRBJ1-1; the D is unclear. The germline gives CDR1 GTSNPN, CDR2 SVGIG (reference sequence). The V end was cut by 3 bases, the J end by 5 bases, with 10 bases between. This CDR3 has 12 amino acids. CDR3 amino acids: CAWSLESTEAFF. The CDR3 DNA is TGTGCCTGGAGCCTGGAGAGTACTGAAGCTTTCTTT.

The J gene is TRBJ1-1, the V gene TRBV6-5; 9 nucleotides align to TRBD1. V lost 7 bases, J lost 10 bases, and 13 bases stayed unmatched. CDR3 length: 14 amino acids. Germline lookup yields CDR1 MNHEY and CDR2 SVGAGI. The CDR3 bases are TGTGCCAGCAATGATCTGGCCGGGACAGGGTCAGCTTTCTTT. This translates into CASNDLAGTGSAFF.

This chain links TRBV5-6 with TRBJ1-5; D gene ambiguous. Per germline, CDR1 SGHDT and CDR2 YYEEEE. The CDR3 is made up of 15 amino acids. V was clipped by 0 bases and J by 3 bases, with 10 bases between them. CDR3 in amino acids: CASSLARRNNQPQHF. The CDR3 DNA is TGTGCCAGCAGCTTGGCGCGACGGAACAATCAGCCCCAGCATTTT.

The chain combines TRBV4-3 with TRBJ1-4; 11 positions agree with TRBD1. The CDR3 runs to 15 residues. Germline CDR1 and CDR2: LGHNA and YSLEER. The V segment lost 1 base and the J segment 8 bases; nucleotides outside the gene matches: 3. The CDR3 sequence: CASSQGTGGREKLFF. CDR3 nucleotide sequence: TGCGCCAGCAGCCAAGGGACAGGGGGCCGCGAAAAACTGTTTTTT.

This chain links TRBV5-1 with TRBJ2-1, with TRBD2 matching 9 bases. The CDR3 is made up of 20 amino acids. The trim removed 1 base at V and 9 bases at J, leaving 23 bases unmatched. CDR1 SGHRS and CDR2 YFSETQ come from the germline V gene. The CDR3 DNA is TGCGCCAGCAGCTTGAAAGGGATAACAGGGATGGCTAGCGGGAATTTTGAGCAGTTCTTC. Translation: CASSLKGITGMASGNFEQFF.

The chain employs TRBV7-6 and TRBJ2-1, with D possibly TRBD2 on 6 matching bases. V lost 2 bases and J 10 bases, leaving 15 bases between the germline ends. The CDR3 covers 14 residues. Germline CDR1 is SGHVS and CDR2 is FNYEAQ. The DNA of the CDR3 is TGTGCCAGCAGCTTAAGCCGGGGGAACTGGGAGCAGTTCTTC. It is translated as CASSLSRGNWEQFF.